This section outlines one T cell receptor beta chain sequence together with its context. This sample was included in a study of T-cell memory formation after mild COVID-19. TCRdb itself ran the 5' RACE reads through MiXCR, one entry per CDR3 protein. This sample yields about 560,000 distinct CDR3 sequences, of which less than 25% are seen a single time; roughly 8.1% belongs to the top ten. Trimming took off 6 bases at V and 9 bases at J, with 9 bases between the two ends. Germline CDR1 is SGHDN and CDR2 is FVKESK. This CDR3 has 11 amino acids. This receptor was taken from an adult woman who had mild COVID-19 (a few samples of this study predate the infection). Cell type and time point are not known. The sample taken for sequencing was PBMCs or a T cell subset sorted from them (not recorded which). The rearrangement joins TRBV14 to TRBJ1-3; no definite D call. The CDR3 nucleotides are TGTGCCAGCAGTCAACGGAGCACCATATATTTT. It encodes CASSQRSTIYF.